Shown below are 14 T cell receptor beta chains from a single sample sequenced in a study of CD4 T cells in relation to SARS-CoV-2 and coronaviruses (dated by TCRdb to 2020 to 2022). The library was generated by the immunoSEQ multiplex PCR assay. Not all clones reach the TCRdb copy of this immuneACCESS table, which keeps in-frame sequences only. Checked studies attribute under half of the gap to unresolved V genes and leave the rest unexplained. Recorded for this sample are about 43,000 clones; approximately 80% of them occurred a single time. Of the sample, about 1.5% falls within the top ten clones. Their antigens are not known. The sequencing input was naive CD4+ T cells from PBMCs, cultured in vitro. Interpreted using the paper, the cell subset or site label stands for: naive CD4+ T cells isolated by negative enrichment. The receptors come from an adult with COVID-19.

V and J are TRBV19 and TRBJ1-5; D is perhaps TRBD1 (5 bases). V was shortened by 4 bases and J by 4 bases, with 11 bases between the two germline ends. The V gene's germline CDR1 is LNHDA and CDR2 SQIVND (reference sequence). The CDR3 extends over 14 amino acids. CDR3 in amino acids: CASSRGRGNQPQHF. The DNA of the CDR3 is TGTGCCAGTAGTAGAGGGAGGGGTAATCAGCCCCAGCATTTT.

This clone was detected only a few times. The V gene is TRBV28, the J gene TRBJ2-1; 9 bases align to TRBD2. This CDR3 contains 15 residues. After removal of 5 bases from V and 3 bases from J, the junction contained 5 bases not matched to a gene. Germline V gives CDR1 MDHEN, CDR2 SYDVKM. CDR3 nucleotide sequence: TGTGCCAGCAGTCCGCGACTAGCGGACTACAATGAGCAGTTCTTC. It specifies CASSPRLADYNEQFF.

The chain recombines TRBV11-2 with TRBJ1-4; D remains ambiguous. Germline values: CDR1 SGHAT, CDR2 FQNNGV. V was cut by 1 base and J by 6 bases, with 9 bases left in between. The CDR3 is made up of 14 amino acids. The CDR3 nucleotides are TGTGCCAGCAGCTTAGGGCCGGTGTATGAAAAACTGTTTTTT. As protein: CASSLGPVYEKLFF. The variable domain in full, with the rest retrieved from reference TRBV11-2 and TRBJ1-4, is EAGVAQSPRYKIIEKRQSVAFWCNPISGHATLYWYQQILGQGPKLLIQFQNNGVVDDSQLPKDRFSAERLKGVDSTLKIQPAKLEDSAVYLCASSLGPVYEKLFFGSGTQLSVL.

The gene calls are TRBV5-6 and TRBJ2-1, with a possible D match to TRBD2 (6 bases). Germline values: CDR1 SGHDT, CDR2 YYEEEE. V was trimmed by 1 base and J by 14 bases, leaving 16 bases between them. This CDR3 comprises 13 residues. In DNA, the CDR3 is TGTGCCAGCAGCTTGACTAGCACAGGCGGGGAGTTCTTC. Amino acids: CASSLTSTGGEFF.

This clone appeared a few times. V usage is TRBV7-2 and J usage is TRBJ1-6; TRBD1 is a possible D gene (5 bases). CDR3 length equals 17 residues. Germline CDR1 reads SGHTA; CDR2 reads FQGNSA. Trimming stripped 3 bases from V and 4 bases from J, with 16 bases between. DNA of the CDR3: TGTGCCAGCAGCTTCTATAGAGCGGGACGGTATAATTCACCCCTCCACTTT. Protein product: CASSFYRAGRYNSPLHF.

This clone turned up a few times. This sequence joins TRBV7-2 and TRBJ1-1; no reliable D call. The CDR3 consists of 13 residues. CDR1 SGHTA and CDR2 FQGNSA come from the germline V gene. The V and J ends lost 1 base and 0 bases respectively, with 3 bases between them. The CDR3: CASSLVMNTEAFF. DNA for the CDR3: TGTGCCAGCAGCTTAGTGATGAACACTGAAGCTTTCTTT.

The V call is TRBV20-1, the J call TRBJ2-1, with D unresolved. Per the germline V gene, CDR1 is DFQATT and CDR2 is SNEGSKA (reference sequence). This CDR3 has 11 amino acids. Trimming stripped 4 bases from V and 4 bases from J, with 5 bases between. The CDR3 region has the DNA TGCAGTGCTACCGAATACAATGAGCAGTTCTTC. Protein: CSATEYNEQFF.

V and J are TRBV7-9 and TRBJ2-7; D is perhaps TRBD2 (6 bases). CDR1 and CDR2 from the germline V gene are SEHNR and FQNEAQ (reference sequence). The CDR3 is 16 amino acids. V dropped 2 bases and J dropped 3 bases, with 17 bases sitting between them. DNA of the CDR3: TGTGCCAGCAGCTTAAGTTACGGGGGAAGGAGCTACGAGCAGTACTTC. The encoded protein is CASSLSYGGRSYEQYF.

The CDR3 here is CASSLAGGNYEQYF. DNA of the CDR3: TGTGCCAGCAGTTTAGCGGGAGGAAACTACGAGCAGTACTTC. This chain joins TRBV28 and TRBJ2-7; 8 bases fit TRBD2. V was clipped by 2 bases and J by 3 bases; unmatched bases: 3. The CDR3 runs to 14 residues. Germline V gene data show CDR1 as MDHEN and CDR2 as SYDVKM.

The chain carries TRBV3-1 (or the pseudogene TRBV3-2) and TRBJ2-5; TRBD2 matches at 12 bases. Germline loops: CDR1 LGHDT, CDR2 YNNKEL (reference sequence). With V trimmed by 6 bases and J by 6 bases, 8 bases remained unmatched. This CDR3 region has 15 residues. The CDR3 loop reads CASSLRLAGVKTQYF. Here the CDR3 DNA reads TGTGCCAGCAGTCTTCGACTAGCGGGAGTGAAGACCCAGTACTTC.

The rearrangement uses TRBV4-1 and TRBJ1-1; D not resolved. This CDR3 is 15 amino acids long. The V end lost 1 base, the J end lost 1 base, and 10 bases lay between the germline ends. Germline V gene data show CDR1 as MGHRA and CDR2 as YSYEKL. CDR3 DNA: TGCGCCAGCAGCCAAGGTATATGGAGGAACACTGAAGCTTTCTTT. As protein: CASSQGIWRNTEAFF.

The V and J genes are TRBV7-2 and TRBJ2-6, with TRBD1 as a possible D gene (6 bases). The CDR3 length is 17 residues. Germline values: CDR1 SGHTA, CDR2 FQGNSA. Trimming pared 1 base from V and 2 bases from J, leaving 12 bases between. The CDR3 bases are TGTGCCAGCAGCTTAGTTTCTTACAGGGCTGGGGCCAACGTCCTGACTTTC. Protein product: CASSLVSYRAGANVLTF.

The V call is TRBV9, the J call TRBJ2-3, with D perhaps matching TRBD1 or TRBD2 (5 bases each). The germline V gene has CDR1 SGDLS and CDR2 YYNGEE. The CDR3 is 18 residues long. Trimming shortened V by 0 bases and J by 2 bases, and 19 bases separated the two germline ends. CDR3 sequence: CASSVAPGTGSITDTQYF. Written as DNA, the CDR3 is TGTGCCAGCAGCGTAGCCCCCGGGACGGGAAGTATCACAGATACGCAGTATTTT. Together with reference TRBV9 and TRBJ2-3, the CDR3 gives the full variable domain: DSGVTQTPKHLITATGQRVTLRCSPRSGDLSVYWYQQSLDQGLQFLIQYYNGEERAKGNILERFSAQQFPDLHSELNLSSLELGDSALYFCASSVAPGTGSITDTQYFGPGTRLTVL.

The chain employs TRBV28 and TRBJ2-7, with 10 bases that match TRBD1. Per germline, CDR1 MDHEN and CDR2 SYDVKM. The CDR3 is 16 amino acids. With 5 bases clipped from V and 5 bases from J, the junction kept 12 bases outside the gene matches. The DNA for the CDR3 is TGTGCCAGCAGTCCGCGGACAGGGGGTTTTAAGGACGAGCAGTACTTC. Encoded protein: CASSPRTGGFKDEQYF.